This TCR beta chain came from a study of blood T cell repertoires in COVID-19. The CDR3 is made up of 17 amino acids. From germline, CDR1 is MDHEN and CDR2 SYDVKM. With 8 bases clipped from V and 5 bases from J, the junction kept 16 bases outside the gene matches. The repertoire was sequenced with immunoSEQ multiplex PCR; TCRdb's copy has only in-frame clones and lacks some. The sample holds about 200,000 clones, around four fifths seen once. The receptor comes from a woman older than 75 with active or convalescent COVID-19. Sequenced sample: peripheral blood. The chain is built from TRBV28 and TRBJ2-5, with 11 bases lining up with TRBD1. CDR3 amino acids: CASAPPIPDRGHETQYF. The CDR3 nucleotides read TGTGCCAGCGCGCCACCCATCCCGGACAGGGGGCATGAGACCCAGTACTTC.